This T cell receptor beta chain appears in the sequencing data of a study of CD8+ T cells in alopecia areata. Extracted RNA was reverse transcribed into cDNA, the sequencing template. Assay: immunoSEQ multiplex PCR; the TCRdb copy retains only in-frame clones and omits some. The profile covers about 140,000 clones, with 86% appearing a single time and about 13% taken by the ten largest. The germline V gene has CDR1 MNHEY and CDR2 SVGAGI. CDR3 length equals 15 residues. Trimming took 5 bases from V and 0 from J, leaving 11 bases between them. Treatment specified: oral pan-JAK inhibitor, 5-10 mg twice daily. The study team obtained lesional scalp punch biopsies and peripheral blood from alopecia areata patients. Notes on the study in general: Persistence during tofacitinib was seen for many expanded lesional clones in scalp and blood. Compared with normal scalp, lesional scalp had higher clonality and more expanded CD8+ clones.

This clone was detected only once. No antigen is known for it. The V gene is TRBV6-5, the J gene TRBJ1-5; no firm D call. The source was CD8+ T cells sorted from blood, collected at week 4, from a patient treated with tofacitinib. This receptor was obtained from a human donor with alopecia areata. The CDR3 nucleotides read TGTGCCAGCAGTAAGGACGTTACTAGCAATCAGCCCCAGCATTTT. This gives the protein CASSKDVTSNQPQHF.